The 16 T cell receptor beta chains reported below all come from one sample, sequenced in a study of shared clonotypes between healthy human individuals. The repertoire was sequenced with immunoSEQ multiplex PCR; TCRdb's copy has only in-frame clones and lacks some. The profile covers a few million clones, with approximately 92% appearing a single time and over 0.12% taken by the ten largest. Material for sequencing was naive CD4+ T cells sorted from blood. Sample subset: CD45RA+ positively selected. The receptors come from a man younger than 35 in good health.

The chain uses TRBV19 and TRBJ2-5; tentative D call: TRBD1 (6 bases). Germline V gives CDR1 LNHDA, CDR2 SQIVND (reference sequence). The V and J ends lost 6 bases and 4 bases respectively, with 12 bases between them. The CDR3 extends over 13 amino acids. The CDR3 DNA reads TGTGCCAGTAGCGGACAGCTACGAGAGACCCAGTACTTC. It translates to CASSGQLRETQYF. The whole variable domain, remainder taken from reference TRBV19 and TRBJ2-5, is DGGITQSPKYLFRKEGQNVTLSCEQNLNHDAMYWYRQDPGQGLRLIYYSQIVNDFQKGDIAEGYSVSREKKESFPLTVTSAQKNPTAFYLCASSGQLRETQYFGPGTRLLVL.

The chain has TRBV25-1 and TRBJ2-7; D is ambiguous. The CDR3 totals 14 residues. Germline V CDR1 and CDR2: MGHDK, SYGVNS. Trimming shortened V by 6 bases and J by 0 bases, and 12 bases separated the two germline ends. This CDR3 reads CASRAPGVSYEQYF. The CDR3 nucleotides are TGTGCCAGCAGGGCCCCCGGAGTCTCCTACGAGCAGTACTTC.

V is TRBV18 and J is TRBJ2-1; either TRBD1 or TRBD2 may fit D (6 bases each). Trimming shortened V by 1 base and J by 8 bases, and 9 bases separated the two germline ends. Germline CDR1 reads KGHSH; CDR2 reads LQKENI. This CDR3 region has 13 residues. CDR3 in amino acids: CASSPQGGYEQFF. The CDR3 DNA follows: TGTGCCAGCTCACCACAGGGGGGTTATGAGCAGTTCTTC. Filled out from reference TRBV18 and TRBJ2-1, the complete variable domain reads NAGVMQNPRHLVRRRGQEARLRCSPMKGHSHVYWYRQLPEEGLKFMVYLQKENIIDESGMPKERFSAEFPKEGPSILRIQQVVRGDSAAYFCASSPQGGYEQFFGPGTRLTVL.

This clone appeared a single time. The chain uses TRBV6-5 and TRBJ2-2; D is perhaps TRBD2 (5 bases). Germline V lookup: CDR1 MNHEY, CDR2 SVGAGI. Between the trimmed V and J ends, which lost 8 bases and 5 bases, there was a span of 15 bases. This CDR3 is 14 amino acids long. The CDR3 here is CASLDLPRTGELFF. As DNA, the CDR3 is TGTGCCAGCCTGGACTTGCCGAGAACCGGGGAGCTGTTTTTT.

The chain joins TRBV30 to TRBJ2-4; 8 positions agree with TRBD1. The CDR3 consists of 13 residues. Trimming removed 5 bases from V and 2 bases from J; junction bases left unmatched: 2. Germline V CDR1 and CDR2: GTSNPN, SVGIG (reference sequence). In nucleotides, the CDR3 is TGTGCCTGGGACAGGGGAACCAAAAACATTCAGTACTTC. Its translation is CAWDRGTKNIQYF.

The chain is built from TRBV5-1 and TRBJ2-1; 13 bases line up with TRBD2. Germline trimming cut 1 base from V and 0 bases from J; bases unmatched to any gene: 1. CDR3 length equals 17 residues. Germline V CDR1 and CDR2: SGHRS, YFSETQ. CDR3 sequence (DNA): TGCGCCAGCAGCTTGCGGACTAGCGGGAGCTCCTACAATGAGCAGTTCTTC. Amino acids: CASSLRTSGSSYNEQFF.

The rearrangement uses TRBV5-1 and TRBJ2-5; no clear D gene. CDR1 SGHRS and CDR2 YFSETQ come from the germline V gene. Trimming took 5 bases from V and 3 from J, leaving 17 bases between them. This CDR3 has 15 amino acids. In nucleotides, the CDR3 is TGCGCCAGCAGTCACGGCCGCGCTTGGGAAGAGACCCAGTACTTC. Amino acids: CASSHGRAWEETQYF.

This chain links TRBV12-5 with TRBJ2-7; the match to TRBD1 covers 7 bases. The ends lost 6 bases at V and 2 bases at J; junction bases unmatched: 13. The CDR3 is 16 amino acids. CDR1 is LGHNT and CDR2 is FRNRAP in the germline V gene. Here the CDR3 reads CASGDRPSPPTYEQYF. The CDR3 DNA sequence: TGTGCTAGTGGGGACAGGCCTTCTCCCCCCACCTACGAGCAGTACTTC.

This rearrangement joins TRBV19 to TRBJ1-5, with D perhaps matching TRBD1 (5 bases). The ends were cut back, 3 bases at V and 0 bases at J, with 9 bases in the middle. The CDR3 covers 15 residues. Germline-derived CDR1 and CDR2 are LNHDA and SQIVND (reference sequence). CDR3 sequence (DNA): TGTGCCAGTAGTATCGACAGTCCTAGCAATCAGCCCCAGCATTTT. It translates to CASSIDSPSNQPQHF.

This clone has just one count. The gene calls are TRBV6-5 and TRBJ1-6; D is unclear. Trimming stripped 4 bases from V and 9 bases from J, with 13 bases between. CDR3 length: 14 amino acids. Germline V gene lookup returns CDR1 MNHEY and CDR2 SVGAGI. CDR3 sequence reads: CASSWELSGSPLHF. The CDR3 DNA sequence: TGTGCCAGCAGTTGGGAGTTGAGTGGTTCACCCCTCCACTTT.

The chain has TRBV5-4 and TRBJ2-7; 8 bases are a match to TRBD2. CDR1 is SGHNT, CDR2 YYREEE, per germline (reference sequence). The CDR3 extends over 12 amino acids. V was pared by 5 bases and J by 7 bases, with 5 bases of the junction left unmatched. Here the CDR3 DNA reads TGTGCCAGCAGGTCCACGGGGGGGGAGCAGTACTTC. Its translation: CASRSTGGEQYF.

V gene TRBV30 combines with J gene TRBJ2-3, with 11 bases identical to TRBD1. The germline CDR1 and CDR2 sequences are GTSNPN and SVGIG (reference sequence). The CDR3 is 14 amino acids. V was clipped by 0 bases and J by 6 bases; unmatched bases: 2. The chain's CDR3 is CAWSVGTGGDTQYF. The CDR3 DNA is TGTGCCTGGAGTGTAGGGACAGGGGGGGATACGCAGTATTTT.

The chain has TRBV6-1 and TRBJ2-7; D is possibly TRBD1 (6 bases). This CDR3 is 16 amino acids long. Trimming took off 1 base at V and 3 bases at J, with 16 bases between the two ends. In germline, CDR1 is MNHNS, CDR2 SASEGT. The CDR3 DNA sequence: TGTGCCAGCAGTGAAGGTCCAAACAGGGAATTCTACGAGCAGTACTTC. Amino acids: CASSEGPNREFYEQYF.

J is TRBJ2-2 and V is TRBV15, with 7 bases lining up with TRBD1. The CDR3 loop spans 12 amino acids. Germline V CDR1 and CDR2: LNHNV, YYDKDF (reference sequence). V gave up 8 bases and J gave up 6 bases; unmatched junction bases: 3. CDR3 sequence reads: CATATGAGELFF. The CDR3 nucleotides are TGTGCCACCGCTACAGGGGCCGGGGAGCTGTTTTTT.

The chain employs TRBV7-2 and TRBJ1-6; D unclear. The germline gives CDR1 SGHTA, CDR2 FQGNSA. V was clipped by 4 bases and J by 3 bases, with 13 bases between them. The CDR3 loop spans 16 amino acids. The CDR3 DNA reads as TGTGCCAGCAGCTCCCTCTTTAGGAACTATAATTCACCCCTCCACTTT. Translated, it gives CASSSLFRNYNSPLHF.

V usage is TRBV4-1 and J usage is TRBJ1-4; the D is unclear. The length of the CDR3 is 13 residues. With 4 bases removed from V and 8 bases from J, the gap between germline ends came to 11 bases. CDR1 is MGHRA, CDR2 YSYEKL, per germline. Here the CDR3 DNA reads TGCGCCAGCAGCCTCCTGCTCGGGGAAAAACTGTTTTTT. Translated: CASSLLLGEKLFF.